Listed below are T cell receptor beta chains from one sample, sequenced in a study of identical twins. TCRdb reanalysed the 5' RACE reads using MiXCR and keeps one entry per CDR3 protein. Among 150,000 or so distinct CDR3 sequences listed, approximately 3.5% were seen once. The sample consisted of memory T cells sorted from blood. The receptors stem from a man younger than 35 in good health. Each CDR3 is given with its conserved first and last residue. A D gene is named only where the DNA matches it firmly. A clone size is listed for some rows: how often the clone was seen (once, few, many), or a class if it is expanded.

.	many	TRBJ2-3	TRBV6-1	TGTGCCAGCAGTGAAAACCAAGGTTGGACAGATACGCAGTATTTT	CASSENQGWTDTQYF
.	many	TRBJ2-5	TRBV24-1	TGTGCCACCACAGATGCTCGGGAGAATACCCAGTACTTC	CATTDARENTQYF
TRBD1	many	TRBJ2-1	TRBV7-6	TGTGCCAGCAGCCCTCCTGGCAGGGGGCCTTCCAATGAGCAGTTCTTC	CASSPPGRGPSNEQFF
TRBD1	many	TRBJ1-5	TRBV7-2	TGTGCCAGCAGCTCCCGACAGGGGGGTCAGCCCCAGCATTTT	CASSSRQGGQPQHF
.	many	TRBJ2-1	TRBV6-5	TGTGCCAGCAGTTACTCGACTAAAAATGAGCAGTTCTTC	CASSYSTKNEQFF
.	many	TRBJ1-5	TRBV19	TGTGCCAGTACCTCCTTTGGACAGAGAGATCAGCCCCAGCATTTT	CASTSFGQRDQPQHF
.	many	TRBJ2-7	TRBV5-6	TGTGCCAGTCAGGTGGGGGCTCTATACGAGCAGTACTTC	CASQVGALYEQYF
.	many	TRBJ1-5	TRBV20-1	TGCAGTGCTACCAGGGATTTTGGCAATCAGCCCCAGCATTTT	CSATRDFGNQPQHF
.	many	TRBJ1-5	TRBV3-1	TGTGCCAGCAGCCAAGATTCGGTCAATCAGCCCCAGCATTTT	CASSQDSVNQPQHF
.	many	TRBJ2-3	TRBV7-8	TGTGCCAGCAGACAGATAAACCCGGGTCTCACAGATACGCAGTATTTT	CASRQINPGLTDTQYF
TRBD2	.	TRBJ2-7	TRBV5-1	TGCGCCAGCAGCTGGGGGTCTGGGGGGGTCTACGAGCAGTACTTC	CASSWGSGGVYEQYF
TRBD2	.	TRBJ2-1	TRBV18	TGTGCCAGCTCACCAGCCTTGGGACTAGCTATCAATGAGCAGTTCTTC	CASSPALGLAINEQFF
TRBD2	many	TRBJ2-5	TRBV12-3/TRBV12-4	TGTGCCAGCAGCCCCGGACTAGCGGGGTACCAAGAGACCCAGTACTTC	CASSPGLAGYQETQYF
.	many	TRBJ2-6	TRBV24-1	TGTGCCACGGGGAGCTCTGGGGCCAACGTCCTGACTTTC	CATGSSGANVLTF
.	.	TRBJ1-1	TRBV20-1	TGCAGTGCGGGTAGGCACACTGAAGCTTTCTTT	CSAGRHTEAFF
TRBD1	many	TRBJ2-7	TRBV7-8	TGTGCCAGCAGCTCATATACCGGGACAGGGGGCAACGAGCAGTACTTC	CASSSYTGTGGNEQYF
TRBD2	many	TRBJ2-7	TRBV5-1	TGCGCCAGCAGCTTGGAAACGGGGGGAATCTACGAGCAGTACTTC	CASSLETGGIYEQYF
.	many	TRBJ1-5	TRBV29-1	TGCAGCGTTGTTTCGTCGGAGTCGAGTACCAATCAGCCCCAGCATTTT	CSVVSSESSTNQPQHF
TRBD1	.	TRBJ2-2	TRBV7-2	TGTGCCAGCAGCTTACGCCCGGGACAGCTGAACACCGGGGAGCTGTTTTTT	CASSLRPGQLNTGELFF
TRBD2	many	TRBJ2-3	TRBV28	TGTGCCAGCAGCCCGCTAGCGGGAGCTAGCACAGATACGCAGTATTTT	CASSPLAGASTDTQYF
.	once	TRBJ2-3	TRBV14	TGTGCCAGCAGCGTCGGGGTGGTTACGCAGTATTTT	CASSVGVVTQYF
.	many	TRBJ2-3	TRBV28	TGTGCCACCCTATTCGCAACCACAGATACGCAGTATTTT	CATLFATTDTQYF
TRBD2	many	TRBJ2-2	TRBV6-1	TGTGCCAGCAGACGTTTTGGCGGGGGGCGCGTGGCCGGGGAGCTGTTTTTT	CASRRFGGGRVAGELFF
.	many	TRBJ2-2	TRBV4-3	TGCGCCAGCAGCCAAGTAACAGGGTCAACCGGGGAGCTGTTTTTT	CASSQVTGSTGELFF
TRBD2	many	TRBJ2-3	TRBV5-5	TGTGCCAGCAGCCCGATCCGGACTAGCGGGAGTGGGGATACGCAGTATTTT	CASSPIRTSGSGDTQYF
.	few	TRBJ2-1	TRBV5-8	TGTGCCAGCAGCTTGGTAGGGTTCAAGTTCTTC	CASSLVGFKFF
TRBD2	many	TRBJ2-5	TRBV12-3/TRBV12-4	TGTGCCAGCAGTTTGCTCGGGACTAGCGGGCGGGAGACCCAGTACTTC	CASSLLGTSGRETQYF
.	many	TRBJ1-5	TRBV3-1	TGTGCCAGCAGCTTGGGGAGACGCAATCAGCCCCAGCATTTT	CASSLGRRNQPQHF
.	.	TRBJ1-1	TRBV4-3	TGCGCCAGCAGCCAAGATCTCGGGGCGCGTACTGAAGCTTTCTTT	CASSQDLGARTEAFF
.	few	TRBJ2-3	TRBV5-1	TGCGCCAGCAGCTTGGGAAGGTGGGCAGATACGCAGTATTTT	CASSLGRWADTQYF
.	few	TRBJ2-1	TRBV5-1	TGCGCCAGCAGCTCCTCAGGGACCGCCTACAATGAGCAGTTCTTC	CASSSSGTAYNEQFF
.	many	TRBJ1-1	TRBV20-1	TGCAGTGCTAGAGATGCTGGGAGGAAAGCTTTCTTT	CSARDAGRKAFF
.	many	TRBJ2-7	TRBV7-9	TGTGCCAGCAGCTCAGGGTTGGTCTCCTACGAGCAGTACTTC	CASSSGLVSYEQYF
.	.	TRBJ2-7	TRBV18	TGTGCCAGCTCCCACGACAGCACCTACGAGCAGTACTTC	CASSHDSTYEQYF
TRBD1	many	TRBJ1-1	TRBV18	TGTGCCAGCTCACAGGGGGCGGGGTCTTTCTTT	CASSQGAGSFF
TRBD2	few	TRBJ2-3	TRBV11-1	TGTGCCAGCAGCTTAAATCGCGCTAGCGGGGCTTTCTCTAGCACAGATACGCAGTATTTT	CASSLNRASGAFSSTDTQYF
.	many	TRBJ1-2	TRBV9	TGTGCCAGCAGCGTGGATAAAGGACGCGCTGGCTACACCTTC	CASSVDKGRAGYTF
.	many	TRBJ2-4	TRBV25-1	TGTGCCAGCAGTGAGGGGGAAAGTTCCAAAAACATTCAGTACTTC	CASSEGESSKNIQYF
TRBD1	many	TRBJ1-6	TRBV5-1	TGCGCCAGCAGCTCAACGCGACTGACAGGGGGTGGTTCACCCCTCCACTTT	CASSSTRLTGGGSPLHF
.	many	TRBJ1-2	TRBV21-1	TGTGCCAGCAGCCTGAGAGGGGAGAGGGTGCTCCCGAACACCTTC	CASSLRGERVLPNTF
.	many	TRBJ2-3	TRBV10-3	TGTGCCATCAGTGGGGACCGGGATACGCAGTATTTT	CAISGDRDTQYF
TRBD1	many	TRBJ1-5	TRBV2	TGTGCCAGCAGGCGGGACAGGGGGGGTCAGCCCCAGCATTTT	CASRRDRGGQPQHF
.	few	TRBJ2-1	TRBV6-1	TGTGCCAGCACTCTCAATAGTGGTACGAGGAGTGAGCAGTTCTTC	CASTLNSGTRSEQFF
.	many	TRBJ1-1	TRBV3-1	TGTGCCAGCAGCCATTCTGACCGGGTGGGAACTGAAGCTTTCTTT	CASSHSDRVGTEAFF
.	many	TRBJ2-2	TRBV9	TGTGCCAGCAGCGCATCGACTAGACACACCGGGGAGCTGTTTTTT	CASSASTRHTGELFF